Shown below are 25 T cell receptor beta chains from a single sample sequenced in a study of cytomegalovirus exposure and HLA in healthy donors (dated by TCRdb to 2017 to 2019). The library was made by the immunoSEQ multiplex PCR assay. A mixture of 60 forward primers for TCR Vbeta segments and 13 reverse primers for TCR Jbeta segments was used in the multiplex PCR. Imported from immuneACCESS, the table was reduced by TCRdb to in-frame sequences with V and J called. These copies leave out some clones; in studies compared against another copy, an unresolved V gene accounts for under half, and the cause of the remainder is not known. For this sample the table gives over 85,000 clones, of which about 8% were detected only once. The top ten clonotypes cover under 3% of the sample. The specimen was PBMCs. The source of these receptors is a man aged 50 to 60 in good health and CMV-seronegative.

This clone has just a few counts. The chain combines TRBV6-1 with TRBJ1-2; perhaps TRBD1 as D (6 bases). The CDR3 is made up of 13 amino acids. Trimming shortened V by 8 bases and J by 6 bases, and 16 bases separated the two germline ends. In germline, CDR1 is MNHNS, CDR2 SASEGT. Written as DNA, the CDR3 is TGTGCCAGCTGGGCGGGGGGCGCGAATGGCTACACCTTC. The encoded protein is CASWAGGANGYTF.

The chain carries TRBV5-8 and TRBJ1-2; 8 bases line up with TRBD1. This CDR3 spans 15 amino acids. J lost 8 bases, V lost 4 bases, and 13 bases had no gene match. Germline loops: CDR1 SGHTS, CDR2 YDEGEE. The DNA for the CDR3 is TGTGCCAGCAGCGGCCGGGACAGGTTATCTTGGGGCTACACCTTC. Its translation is CASSGRDRLSWGYTF.

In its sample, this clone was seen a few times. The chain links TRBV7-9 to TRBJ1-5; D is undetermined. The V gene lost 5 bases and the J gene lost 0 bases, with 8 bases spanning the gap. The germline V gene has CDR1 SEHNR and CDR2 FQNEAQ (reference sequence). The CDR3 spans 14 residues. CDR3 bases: TGTGCCAGCAGCCCCATAGATAGCAATCAGCCCCAGCATTTT. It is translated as CASSPIDSNQPQHF.

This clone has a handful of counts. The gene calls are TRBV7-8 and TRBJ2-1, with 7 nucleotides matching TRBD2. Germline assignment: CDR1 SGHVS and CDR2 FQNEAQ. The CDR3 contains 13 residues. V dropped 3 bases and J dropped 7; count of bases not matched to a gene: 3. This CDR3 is CASSFREENEQFF. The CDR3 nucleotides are TGTGCCAGCAGCTTCCGGGAGGAGAATGAGCAGTTCTTC.

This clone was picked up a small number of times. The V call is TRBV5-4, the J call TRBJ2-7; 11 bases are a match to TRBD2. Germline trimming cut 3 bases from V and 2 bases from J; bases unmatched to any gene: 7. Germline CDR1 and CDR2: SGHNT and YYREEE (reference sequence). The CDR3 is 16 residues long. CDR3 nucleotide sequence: TGTGCCAGCAGCTCACCCGGGACTAGCGGAACCTACGAGCAGTACTTC. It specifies CASSSPGTSGTYEQYF.

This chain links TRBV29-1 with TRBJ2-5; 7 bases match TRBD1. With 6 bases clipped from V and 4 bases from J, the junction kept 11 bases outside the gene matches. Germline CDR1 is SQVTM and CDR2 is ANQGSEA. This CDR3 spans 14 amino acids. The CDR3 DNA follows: TGCAGCGTCGCGCCCACAGGGGCCGGAGAGACCCAGTACTTC. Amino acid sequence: CSVAPTGAGETQYF. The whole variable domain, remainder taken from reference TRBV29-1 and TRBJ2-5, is SAVISQKPSRDICQRGTSLTIQCQVDSQVTMMFWYRQQPGQSLTLIATANQGSEATYESGFVIDKFPISRPNLTFSTLTVSNMSPEDSSIYLCSVAPTGAGETQYFGPGTRLLVL.

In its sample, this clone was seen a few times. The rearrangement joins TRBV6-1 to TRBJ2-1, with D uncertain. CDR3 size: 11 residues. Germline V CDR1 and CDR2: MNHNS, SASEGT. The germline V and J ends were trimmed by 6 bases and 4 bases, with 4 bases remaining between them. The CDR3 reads CASRLYNEQFF. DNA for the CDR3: TGTGCCAGCAGGCTATACAATGAGCAGTTCTTC.

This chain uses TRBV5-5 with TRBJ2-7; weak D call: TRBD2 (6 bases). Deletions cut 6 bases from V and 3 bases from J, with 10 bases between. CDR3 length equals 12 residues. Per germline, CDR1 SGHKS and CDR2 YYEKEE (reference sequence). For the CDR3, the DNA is TGTGCCAGCACCAGGACTAACTACGAGCAGTACTTC. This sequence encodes CASTRTNYEQYF.

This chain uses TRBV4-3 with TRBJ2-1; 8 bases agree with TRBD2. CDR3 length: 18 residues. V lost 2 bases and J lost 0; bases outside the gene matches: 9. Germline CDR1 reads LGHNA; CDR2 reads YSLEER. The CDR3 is CASSQHTGGALSYNEQFF. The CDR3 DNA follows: TGCGCCAGCAGCCAACATACCGGGGGGGCCCTCTCCTACAATGAGCAGTTCTTC.

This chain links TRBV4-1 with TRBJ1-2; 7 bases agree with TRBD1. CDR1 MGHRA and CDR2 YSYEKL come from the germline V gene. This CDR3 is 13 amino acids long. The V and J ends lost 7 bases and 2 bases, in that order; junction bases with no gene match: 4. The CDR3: CASKGGQNYGYTF. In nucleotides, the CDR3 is TGCGCCAGCAAGGGGGGACAGAACTATGGCTACACCTTC.

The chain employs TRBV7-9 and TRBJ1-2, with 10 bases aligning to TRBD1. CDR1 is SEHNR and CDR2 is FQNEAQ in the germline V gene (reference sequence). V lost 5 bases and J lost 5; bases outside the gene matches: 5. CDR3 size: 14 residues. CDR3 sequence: CASSRDRGFYGYTF. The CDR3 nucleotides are TGTGCCAGCAGCCGGGACAGGGGATTTTATGGCTACACCTTC. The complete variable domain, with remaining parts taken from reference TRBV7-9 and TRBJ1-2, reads DTGVSQNPRHKITKRGQNVTFRCDPISEHNRLYWYRQTLGQGPEFLTYFQNEAQLEKSRLLSDRFSAERPKGSFSTLEIQRTEQGDSAMYLCASSRDRGFYGYTFGSGTRLTVV.

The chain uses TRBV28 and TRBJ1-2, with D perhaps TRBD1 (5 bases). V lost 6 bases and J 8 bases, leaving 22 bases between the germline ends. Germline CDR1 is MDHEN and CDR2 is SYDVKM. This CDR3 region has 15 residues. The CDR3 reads CASRLTDPAQGGYTF. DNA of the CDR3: TGTGCCAGCAGATTAACAGACCCTGCTCAGGGCGGCTACACCTTC.

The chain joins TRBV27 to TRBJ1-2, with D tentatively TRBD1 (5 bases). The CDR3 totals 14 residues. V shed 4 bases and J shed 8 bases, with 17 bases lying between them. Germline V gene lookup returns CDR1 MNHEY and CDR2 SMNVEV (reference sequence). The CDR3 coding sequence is TGTGCCAGCAGTTGGGGTGGCGGGGCAGGAGGCTACACCTTC. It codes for CASSWGGGAGGYTF.

The CDR3 DNA sequence: TGTGCCAGCAGTTTATCGATCGAGGTTGGGAGGGAGTATGGCTACACCTTC. Encoded protein: CASSLSIEVGREYGYTF. V usage is TRBV27 and J usage is TRBJ1-2; D unclear. Trimming removed 0 bases from V and 5 bases from J, with 19 bases in between. The CDR3 length is 17 residues. CDR1 MNHEY and CDR2 SMNVEV come from the germline V gene (reference sequence).

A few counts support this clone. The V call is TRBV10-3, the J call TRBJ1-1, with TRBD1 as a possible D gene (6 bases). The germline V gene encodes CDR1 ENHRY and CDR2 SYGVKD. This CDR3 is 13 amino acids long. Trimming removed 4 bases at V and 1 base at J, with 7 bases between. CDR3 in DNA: TGTGCCATCAGTGGGACAGAGAACACTGAAGCTTTCTTT. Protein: CAISGTENTEAFF.

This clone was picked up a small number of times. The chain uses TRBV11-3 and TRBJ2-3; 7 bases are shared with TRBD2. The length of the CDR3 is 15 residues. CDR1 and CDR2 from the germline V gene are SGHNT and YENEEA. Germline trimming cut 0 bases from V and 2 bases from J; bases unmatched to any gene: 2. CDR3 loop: CASSLDGTNTDTQYF. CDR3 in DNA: TGTGCCAGCAGCTTAGACGGGACTAACACAGATACGCAGTATTTT. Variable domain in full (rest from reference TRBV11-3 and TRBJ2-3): EAGVVQSPRYKIIEKKQPVAFWCNPISGHNTLYWYLQNLGQGPELLIRYENEEAVDDSQLPKDRFSAERLKGVDSTLKIQPAELGDSAVYLCASSLDGTNTDTQYFGPGTRLTVL.

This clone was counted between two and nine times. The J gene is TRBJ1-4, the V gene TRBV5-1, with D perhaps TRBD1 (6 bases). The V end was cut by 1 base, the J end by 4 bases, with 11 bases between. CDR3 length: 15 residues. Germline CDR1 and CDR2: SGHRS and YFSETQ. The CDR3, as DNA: TGCGCCAGCAGCTTGCTAGGGACATATAATGAAAAACTGTTTTTT. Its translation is CASSLLGTYNEKLFF. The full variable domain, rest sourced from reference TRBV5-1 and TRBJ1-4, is KAGVTQTPRYLIKTRGQQVTLSCSPISGHRSVSWYQQTPGQGLQFLFEYFSETQRNKGNFPGRFSGRQFSNSRSEMNVSTLELGDSALYLCASSLLGTYNEKLFFGSGTQLSVL.

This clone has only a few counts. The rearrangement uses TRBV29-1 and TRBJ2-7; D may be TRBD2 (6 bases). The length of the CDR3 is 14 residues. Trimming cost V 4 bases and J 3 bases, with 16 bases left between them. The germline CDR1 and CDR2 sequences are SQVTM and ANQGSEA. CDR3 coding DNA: TGCAGCGTTGCCAAAATCACCGGGAGCTACGAGCAGTACTTC. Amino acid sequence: CSVAKITGSYEQYF.

CDR3 DNA: TGTGCCAGCAGCGTAGCTTGGAGCACCGGGGAGCTGTTTTTT. Translated, it gives CASSVAWSTGELFF. This chain connects TRBV9 to TRBJ2-2; D gene uncertain. The germline V and J ends were trimmed by 0 bases and 4 bases, with 7 bases remaining between them. From germline, CDR1 is SGDLS and CDR2 YYNGEE. The CDR3 length is 14 residues.

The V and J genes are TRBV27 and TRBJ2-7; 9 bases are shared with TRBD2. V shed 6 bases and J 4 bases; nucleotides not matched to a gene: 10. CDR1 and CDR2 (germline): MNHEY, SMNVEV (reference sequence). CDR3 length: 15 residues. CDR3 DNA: TGTGCCAGCAGCCCTAGCGGGAAAAGACCGTACGAGCAGTACTTC. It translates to CASSPSGKRPYEQYF.

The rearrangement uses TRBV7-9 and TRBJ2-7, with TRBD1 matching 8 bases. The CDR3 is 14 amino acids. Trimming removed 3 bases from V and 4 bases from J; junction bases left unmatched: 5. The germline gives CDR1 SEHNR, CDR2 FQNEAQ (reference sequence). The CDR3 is CASSFAGGSYEQYF. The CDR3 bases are TGTGCCAGCAGCTTTGCAGGGGGCTCTTACGAGCAGTACTTC. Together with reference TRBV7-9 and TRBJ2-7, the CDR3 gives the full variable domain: DTGVSQNPRHKITKRGQNVTFRCDPISEHNRLYWYRQTLGQGPEFLTYFQNEAQLEKSRLLSDRFSAERPKGSFSTLEIQRTEQGDSAMYLCASSFAGGSYEQYFGPGTRLTVT.

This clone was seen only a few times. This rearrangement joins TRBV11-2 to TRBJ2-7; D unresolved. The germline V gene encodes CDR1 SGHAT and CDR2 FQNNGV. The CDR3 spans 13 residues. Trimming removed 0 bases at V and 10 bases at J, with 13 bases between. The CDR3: CASSLDRRPLQYF. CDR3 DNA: TGTGCCAGCAGCTTAGATAGGAGACCCCTCCAGTACTTC. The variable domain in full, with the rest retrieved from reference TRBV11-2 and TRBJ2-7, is EAGVAQSPRYKIIEKRQSVAFWCNPISGHATLYWYQQILGQGPKLLIQFQNNGVVDDSQLPKDRFSAERLKGVDSTLKIQPAKLEDSAVYLCASSLDRRPLQYFGPGTRLTVT.

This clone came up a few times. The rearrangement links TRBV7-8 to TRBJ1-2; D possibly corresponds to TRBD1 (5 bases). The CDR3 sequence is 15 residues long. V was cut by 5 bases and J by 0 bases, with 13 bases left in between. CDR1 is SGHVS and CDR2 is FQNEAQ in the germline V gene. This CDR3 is CASSTRQRANYGYTF. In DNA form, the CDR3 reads TGTGCCAGCAGCACGAGACAGAGAGCTAACTATGGCTACACCTTC.

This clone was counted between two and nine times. CDR3 sequence: CASSLRLAYEQYF. The CDR3 nucleotides read TGTGCCAGCAGCTTAAGGCTAGCCTACGAGCAGTACTTC. This chain joins TRBV13 and TRBJ2-7; D not certain. CDR3 length: 13 residues. Trimming took 2 bases from V and 2 from J, leaving 7 bases between them. The germline CDR1 and CDR2 sequences are PRHDT and FYEKMQ (reference sequence).

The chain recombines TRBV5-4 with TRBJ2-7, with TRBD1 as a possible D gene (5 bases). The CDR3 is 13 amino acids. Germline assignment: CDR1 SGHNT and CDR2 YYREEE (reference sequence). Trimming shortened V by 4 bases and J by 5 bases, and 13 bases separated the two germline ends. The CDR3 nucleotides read TGTGCCAGCAGCCGCGGACACGTCAACGAGCAGTACTTC. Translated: CASSRGHVNEQYF.